A selection of T cell receptor beta chains follows, all from one sample in a study of blood T cells in healthy people across ages. In TCRdb, the 5' RACE reads were re-called with MiXCR into one record per CDR3 protein. Among 850,000 to 1,000,000 distinct CDR3 sequences listed, 45% to 50% were seen once. Sequencing input: blood. Source of these receptors: a man aged 30-40 years in good health. Each CDR3 is given without its conserved first and last residue.

V	J	CDR3
TRBV4-3	TRBJ2-5	ASSQDRTSGGDEQY
TRBV20-1	TRBJ2-5	SAKVTGTRVIATQY
TRBV6-2/TRBV6-3	TRBJ2-1	ASSSLQGLAGIEQF
TRBV15	TRBJ1-2	ATSSIQGNYGYT
TRBV6-1	TRBJ2-1	ASSEMGSANNEQF
TRBV21-1	TRBJ2-5	ASSKVRRHQY
TRBV7-2	TRBJ1-5	ASSLYQGGANQPQH
TRBV7-8	TRBJ1-2	ASSPQRAEGYT
TRBV4-1	TRBJ2-3	ASSPSSGGVPDTQY
TRBV28	TRBJ1-2	ASSLGGGANYGYT
TRBV4-2	TRBJ1-2	ASSQDGAQRFYGYT
TRBV7-9	TRBJ2-1	ASSPGLAISYNEQF